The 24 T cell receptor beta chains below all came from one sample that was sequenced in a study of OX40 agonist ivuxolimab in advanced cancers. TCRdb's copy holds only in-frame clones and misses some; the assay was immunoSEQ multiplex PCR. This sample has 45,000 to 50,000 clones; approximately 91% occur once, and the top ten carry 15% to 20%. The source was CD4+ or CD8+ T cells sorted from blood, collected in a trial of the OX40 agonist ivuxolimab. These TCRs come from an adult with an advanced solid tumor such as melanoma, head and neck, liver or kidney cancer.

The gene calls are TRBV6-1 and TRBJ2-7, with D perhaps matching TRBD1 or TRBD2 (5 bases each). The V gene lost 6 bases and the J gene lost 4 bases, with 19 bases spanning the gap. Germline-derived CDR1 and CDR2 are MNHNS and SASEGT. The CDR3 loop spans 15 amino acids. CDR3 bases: TGTGCCAGCAGCATAATACCGGGACGGCAATACGAGCAGTACTTC. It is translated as CASSIIPGRQYEQYF.

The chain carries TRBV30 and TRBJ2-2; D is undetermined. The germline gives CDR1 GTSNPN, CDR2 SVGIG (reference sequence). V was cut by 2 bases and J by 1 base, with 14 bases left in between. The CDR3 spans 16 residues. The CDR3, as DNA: TGTGCCTGGAGTCCTGAGCAGGTTCGGAACACCGGGGAGCTGTTTTTT. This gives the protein CAWSPEQVRNTGELFF.

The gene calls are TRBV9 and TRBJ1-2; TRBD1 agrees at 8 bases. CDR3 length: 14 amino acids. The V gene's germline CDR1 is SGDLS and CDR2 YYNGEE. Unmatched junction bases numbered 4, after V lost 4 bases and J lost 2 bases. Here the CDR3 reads CASSPRTGNYGYTF. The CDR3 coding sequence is TGTGCCAGCAGCCCCCGGACAGGGAACTATGGCTACACCTTC.

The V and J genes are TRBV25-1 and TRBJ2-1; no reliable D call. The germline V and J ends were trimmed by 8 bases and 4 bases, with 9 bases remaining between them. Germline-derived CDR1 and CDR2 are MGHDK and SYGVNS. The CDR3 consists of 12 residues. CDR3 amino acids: CASSLIYNEQFF. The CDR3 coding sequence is TGTGCCAGCTCGCTTATTTACAATGAGCAGTTCTTC.

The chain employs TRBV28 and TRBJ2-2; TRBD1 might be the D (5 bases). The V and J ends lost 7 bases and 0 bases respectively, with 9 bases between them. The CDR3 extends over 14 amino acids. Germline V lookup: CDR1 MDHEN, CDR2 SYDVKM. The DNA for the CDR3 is TGTGCCAGCATGGGGCACTCGAACACCGGGGAGCTGTTTTTT. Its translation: CASMGHSNTGELFF.

The CDR3 loop reads CASSLTGAYGYTF. The CDR3 DNA follows: TGTGCCAGCAGCTTAACAGGGGCCTATGGCTACACCTTC. J is TRBJ1-2 and V is TRBV7-9; 7 bases fit TRBD1. The CDR3 is 13 residues long. Germline CDR1 is SEHNR and CDR2 is FQNEAQ (reference sequence). V dropped 2 bases and J dropped 4; count of bases not matched to a gene: 1.

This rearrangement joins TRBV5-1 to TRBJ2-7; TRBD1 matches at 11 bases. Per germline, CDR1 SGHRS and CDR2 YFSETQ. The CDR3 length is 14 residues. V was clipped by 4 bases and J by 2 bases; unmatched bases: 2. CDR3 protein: CASSPGQGAYEQYF. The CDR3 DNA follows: TGCGCCAGCAGCCCGGGACAGGGGGCCTACGAGCAGTACTTC.

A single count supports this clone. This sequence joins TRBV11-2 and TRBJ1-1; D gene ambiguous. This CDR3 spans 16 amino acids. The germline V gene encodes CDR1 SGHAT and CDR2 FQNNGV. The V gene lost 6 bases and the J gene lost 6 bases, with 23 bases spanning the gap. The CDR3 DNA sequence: TGTGCCAGCAGTATGCTTGGTGGTCTCGGGGAGGCTGAAGCTTTCTTT. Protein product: CASSMLGGLGEAEAFF.

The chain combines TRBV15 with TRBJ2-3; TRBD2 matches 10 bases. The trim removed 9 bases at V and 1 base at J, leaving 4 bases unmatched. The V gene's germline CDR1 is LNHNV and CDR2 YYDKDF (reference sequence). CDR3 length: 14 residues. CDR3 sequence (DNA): TGTGCCACGCAGCTAGCGGGGGGCACAGATACGCAGTATTTT. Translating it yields CATQLAGGTDTQYF.

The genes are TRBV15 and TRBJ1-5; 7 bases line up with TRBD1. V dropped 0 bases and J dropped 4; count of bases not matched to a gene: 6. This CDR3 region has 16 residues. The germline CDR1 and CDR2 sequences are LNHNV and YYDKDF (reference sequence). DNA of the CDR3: TGTGCCACCAGCAGAGAGACAGGGATGATGAATCAGCCCCAGCATTTT. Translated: CATSRETGMMNQPQHF.

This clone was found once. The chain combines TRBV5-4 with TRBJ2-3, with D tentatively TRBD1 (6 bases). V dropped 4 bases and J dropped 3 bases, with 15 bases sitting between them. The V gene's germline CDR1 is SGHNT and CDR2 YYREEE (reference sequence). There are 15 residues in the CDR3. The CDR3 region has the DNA TGTGCCAGCAGCGACAGGAAGAGAGCGACAGATACGCAGTATTTT. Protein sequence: CASSDRKRATDTQYF.

The CDR3 sequence is CASSTGTGNGNTIYF. CDR3 nucleotides: TGCGCCAGCAGCACGGGGACAGGGAATGGAAACACCATATATTTT. The chain carries TRBV5-1 and TRBJ1-3, with 9 bases matching TRBD1. Germline trimming cut 4 bases from V and 3 bases from J; bases unmatched to any gene: 5. The CDR3 is 15 amino acids. Germline V lookup: CDR1 SGHRS, CDR2 YFSETQ.

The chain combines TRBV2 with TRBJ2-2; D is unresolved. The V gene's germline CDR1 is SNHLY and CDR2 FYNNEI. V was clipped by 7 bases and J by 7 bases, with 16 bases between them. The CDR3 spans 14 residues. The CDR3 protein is CASTEMTPGGELFF. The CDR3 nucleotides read TGTGCCAGCACCGAGATGACCCCCGGCGGGGAGCTGTTTTTT. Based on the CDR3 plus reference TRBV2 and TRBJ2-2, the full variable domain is EPEVTQTPSHQVTQMGQEVILRCVPISNHLYFYWYRQILGQKVEFLVSFYNNEISEKSEIFDDQFSVERPDGSNFTLKIRSTKLEDSAMYFCASTEMTPGGELFFGEGSRLTVL.

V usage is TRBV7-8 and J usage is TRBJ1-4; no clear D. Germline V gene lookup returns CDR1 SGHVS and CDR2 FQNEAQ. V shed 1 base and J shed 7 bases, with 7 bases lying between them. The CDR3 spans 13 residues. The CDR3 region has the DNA TGTGCCAGCAGCTTAGGACTTGGTGAAAAACTGTTTTTT. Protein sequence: CASSLGLGEKLFF.

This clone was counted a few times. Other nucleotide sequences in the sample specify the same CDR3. The DNA of the CDR3 is TGTGCCAGCAGCGTAGGCGGCGGGACCCAGTACTTC. Encoded protein: CASSVGGGTQYF. The rearrangement joins TRBV9 to TRBJ2-5, with D uncertain. Between the trimmed V and J ends, which lost 0 bases and 7 bases, there was a span of 7 bases. CDR3 length: 12 residues. CDR1 SGDLS and CDR2 YYNGEE come from the germline V gene.

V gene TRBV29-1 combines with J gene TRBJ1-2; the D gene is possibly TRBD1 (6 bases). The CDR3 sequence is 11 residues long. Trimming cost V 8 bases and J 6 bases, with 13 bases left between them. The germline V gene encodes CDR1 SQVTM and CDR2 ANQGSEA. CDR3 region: CSFWTADGYTF. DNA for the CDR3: TGCAGCTTTTGGACAGCCGATGGCTACACCTTC. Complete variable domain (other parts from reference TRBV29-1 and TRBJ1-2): SAVISQKPSRDICQRGTSLTIQCQVDSQVTMMFWYRQQPGQSLTLIATANQGSEATYESGFVIDKFPISRPNLTFSTLTVSNMSPEDSSIYLCSFWTADGYTFGSGTRLTVV.

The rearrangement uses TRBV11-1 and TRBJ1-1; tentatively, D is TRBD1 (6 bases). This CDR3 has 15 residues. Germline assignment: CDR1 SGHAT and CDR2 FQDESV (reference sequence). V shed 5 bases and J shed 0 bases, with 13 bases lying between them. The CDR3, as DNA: TGTGCCAGCAGCCCACTGGGGGCCATGAACACTGAAGCTTTCTTT. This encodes CASSPLGAMNTEAFF.

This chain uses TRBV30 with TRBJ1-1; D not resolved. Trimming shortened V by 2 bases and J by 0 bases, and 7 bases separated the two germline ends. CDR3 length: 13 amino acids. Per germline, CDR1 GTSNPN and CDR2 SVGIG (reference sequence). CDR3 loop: CAWSTNVNTEAFF. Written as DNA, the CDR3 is TGTGCCTGGAGTACCAACGTGAACACTGAAGCTTTCTTT.

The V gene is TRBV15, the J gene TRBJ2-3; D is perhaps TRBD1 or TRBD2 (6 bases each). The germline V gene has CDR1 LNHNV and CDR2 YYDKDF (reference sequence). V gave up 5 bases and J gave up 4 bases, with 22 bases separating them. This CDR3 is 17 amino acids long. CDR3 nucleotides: TGTGCCACCAGCCAAACACTGCAGGGGTGGGGGGCAGATACGCAGTATTTT. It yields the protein CATSQTLQGWGADTQYF. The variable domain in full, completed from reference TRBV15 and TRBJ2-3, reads DAMVIQNPRYQVTQFGKPVTLSCSQTLNHNVMYWYQQKSSQAPKLLFHYYDKDFNNEADTPDNFQSRRPNTSFCFLDIRSPGLGDTAMYLCATSQTLQGWGADTQYFGPGTRLTVL.

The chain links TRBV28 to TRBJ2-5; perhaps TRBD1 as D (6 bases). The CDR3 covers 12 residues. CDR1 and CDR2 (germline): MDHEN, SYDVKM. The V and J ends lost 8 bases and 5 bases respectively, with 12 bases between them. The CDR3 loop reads CASGGLGETQYF. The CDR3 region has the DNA TGTGCCAGCGGGGGCCTCGGGGAGACCCAGTACTTC.

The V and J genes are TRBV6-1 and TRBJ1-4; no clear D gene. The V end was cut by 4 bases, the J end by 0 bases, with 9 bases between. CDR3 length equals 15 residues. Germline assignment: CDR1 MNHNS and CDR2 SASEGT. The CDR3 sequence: CASSGDSATNEKLFF. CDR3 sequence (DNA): TGTGCCAGCAGTGGTGACTCTGCAACTAATGAAAAACTGTTTTTT.

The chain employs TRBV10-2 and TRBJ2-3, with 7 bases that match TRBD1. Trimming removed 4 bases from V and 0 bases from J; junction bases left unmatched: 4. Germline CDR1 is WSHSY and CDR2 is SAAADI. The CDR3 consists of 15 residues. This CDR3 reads CASSGQTGSTDTQYF. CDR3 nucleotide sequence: TGCGCCAGCAGTGGCCAGACAGGGAGCACAGATACGCAGTATTTT.

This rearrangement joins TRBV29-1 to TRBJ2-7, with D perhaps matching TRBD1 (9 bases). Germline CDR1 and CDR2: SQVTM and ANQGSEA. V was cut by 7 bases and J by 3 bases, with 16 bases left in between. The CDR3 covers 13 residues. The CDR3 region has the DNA TGCAGCGGGAGCGGGGGACAGGGCTACGAGCAGTACTTC. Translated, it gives CSGSGGQGYEQYF.

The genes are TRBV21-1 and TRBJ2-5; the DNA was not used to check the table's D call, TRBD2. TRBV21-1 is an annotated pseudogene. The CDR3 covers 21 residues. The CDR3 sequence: CASLLKGGAWEGICCEETQYF. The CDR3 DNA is TGTGCCAGCCTACTTAAGGGCGGGGCGTGGGAGGGGATATGTTGTGAAGAGACCCAGTACTTC.